The T cell receptor beta chain under discussion was sequenced for a study of blood T cell repertoires in COVID-19. Study summary: COVID-19 samples, acute and convalescent, were from the United States, Italy and Spain. In each case, the material was cDNA or gDNA derived from T cells, B-cell-depleted T cells, or PBMCs.

Methods used by the authors: Amplified reference gene primers provided the basis for estimating nucleated cell counts. The protocol was immunoSEQ multiplex PCR, while the TCRdb copy is restricted to in-frame clones and leaves out a portion. For V, J and clone size, that table is used; D and trimming come from the DNA. This table has some 380,000 clones, 90% appearing once. The clonotype was recovered from a young man with active or convalescent COVID-19. Sample: peripheral blood.

The CDR3: CASSPQGLAGTGANVLTF. The CDR3 nucleotides are TGTGCCAGCTCACCACAGGGACTAGCGGGAACTGGGGCCAACGTCCTGACTTTC. The J gene is TRBJ2-6, the V gene TRBV18; 13 bases map to TRBD2. From germline, CDR1 is KGHSH and CDR2 LQKENI. Trimming at V came to 1 base and at J to 2 bases, leaving 2 bases not matched to a gene. The CDR3 length is 18 residues. The full variable domain, in which reference TRBV18 and TRBJ2-6 provide the parts outside the CDR3, is NAGVMQNPRHLVRRRGQEARLRCSPMKGHSHVYWYRQLPEEGLKFMVYLQKENIIDESGMPKERFSAEFPKEGPSILRIQQVVRGDSAAYFCASSPQGLAGTGANVLTFGAGSRLTVL.